This T cell receptor (beta chain) originates from a study of blood T cell repertoires in COVID-19. Study-level background: PBMCs, B-cell-depleted T cells, or T cells were the source of the cDNA or gDNA that made up the material.

Generated by immunoSEQ multiplex PCR, the TCRdb table keeps only in-frame clones and is missing some. This table has just over 250,000 clones, around 87% appearing once. Germline V gene lookup returns CDR1 KGHSH and CDR2 LQKENI. With 3 bases removed from V and 0 bases from J, the gap between germline ends came to 12 bases. CDR3 length: 16 amino acids. The sample consisted of peripheral blood. The V and J genes are TRBV18 and TRBJ1-3; TRBD1 might be the D (6 bases). This TCR was recovered from a woman aged 50 to 60 with acute or convalescent COVID-19. CDR3 sequence reads: CASSPSTGSSGNTIYF. CDR3 sequence (DNA): TGTGCCAGCTCACCTTCGACAGGCTCCTCTGGAAACACCATATATTTT.